These 32 T cell receptor beta chains share one sample of origin, sequenced in a study of T cell clones after liver transplantation. The protocol was immunoSEQ multiplex PCR, while the TCRdb copy is restricted to in-frame clones and leaves out a portion. The sample includes about 21,000 clones, approximately 93% of them seen just once. Sequences were derived from CD8+ T cells from blood, sampled less than 26 months after liver transplant. These receptor sequences come from a human patient who received a liver transplant. Some of the T cells may derive from the graft donor.

V gene TRBV5-4 combines with J gene TRBJ1-2, with D perhaps TRBD1 (6 bases). Germline CDR1 SGHNT, CDR2 YYREEE (reference sequence). This CDR3 has 14 amino acids. V was trimmed by 2 bases and J by 6 bases, leaving 14 bases between them. CDR3 loop: CASSLPGTRDGYTF. For the CDR3, the DNA is TGTGCCAGCAGCTTACCCGGGACAAGGGATGGCTACACCTTC.

This chain joins TRBV2 and TRBJ2-7; 7 nucleotides align to TRBD1. The germline V gene encodes CDR1 SNHLY and CDR2 FYNNEI. V trimming: 3 bases; J trimming: 2 bases; junction bases outside the gene matches: 7. The CDR3 has 15 amino acids. DNA for the CDR3: TGTGCCAGCAGTGATAGACAGGGCCTGACCTACGAGCAGTACTTC. Encoded protein: CASSDRQGLTYEQYF. The full variable domain, with the rest looked up from reference TRBV2 and TRBJ2-7, is EPEVTQTPSHQVTQMGQEVILRCVPISNHLYFYWYRQILGQKVEFLVSFYNNEISEKSEIFDDQFSVERPDGSNFTLKIRSTKLEDSAMYFCASSDRQGLTYEQYFGPGTRLTVT.

J is TRBJ1-5 and V is TRBV6-1; 11 positions match TRBD1. In germline, CDR1 is MNHNS, CDR2 SASEGT. CDR3 size: 16 residues. J lost 0 bases, V lost 4 bases, and 2 bases had no gene match. The CDR3 region has the DNA TGTGCCAGCAGTGGGGACAGGGGGTTTAGCAATCAGCCCCAGCATTTT. This encodes CASSGDRGFSNQPQHF.

CDR3 DNA: TGTGCCACCAGCTCGCAGGGTGATGAGCAGTTCTTC. Amino acid sequence: CATSSQGDEQFF. This chain connects TRBV15 to TRBJ2-1, with D possibly TRBD1 on 5 matching bases. The CDR3 sequence is 12 residues long. V dropped 5 bases and J dropped 8 bases, with 10 bases sitting between them. Germline CDR1 reads LNHNV; CDR2 reads YYDKDF (reference sequence).

This chain uses TRBV21-1 with TRBJ2-5; the table assigns TRBD2, which was not confirmed against the DNA. TRBV21-1 is labeled a pseudogene. The CDR3 runs to 17 residues. The CDR3 protein is CASSYHGRSRGKETQYF. The DNA of the CDR3 is TGTGCCAGCAGCTACCATGGGAGGAGTCGCGGGAAAGAGACCCAGTACTTC.

The chain carries TRBV2 and TRBJ2-7; D could derive from TRBD1 or TRBD2 (5 bases each). CDR1 SNHLY and CDR2 FYNNEI come from the germline V gene. Trimming took 7 bases from V and 3 from J, leaving 19 bases between them. The CDR3 runs to 15 residues. The CDR3 nucleotides are TGTGCCAGCAACTACCGGGACGGGCGCCTCTACGAGCAGTACTTC. This codes for CASNYRDGRLYEQYF.

J is TRBJ1-5 and V is TRBV10-1, with a weak D call TRBD1 (6 bases). This CDR3 spans 13 amino acids. CDR1 and CDR2 from the germline V gene are WNHNN and SYGVQD (reference sequence). The germline V and J ends were trimmed by 10 bases and 1 base, with 11 bases remaining between them. The CDR3 DNA follows: TGCGCCACCAAGGGGGAGAGCAATCAGCCCCAGCATTTT. Protein sequence: CATKGESNQPQHF.

The chain uses TRBV5-1 and TRBJ1-2; possible D gene TRBD1, 6 bases. V dropped 2 bases and J dropped 8 bases, with 13 bases sitting between them. This CDR3 spans 13 amino acids. Germline V gene sequence: CDR1 SGHRS, CDR2 YFSETQ. As DNA, the CDR3 is TGCGCCAGCAGCTTATCGGCTGGACAGGGCTACACCTTC. Translation gives CASSLSAGQGYTF.

The CDR3, as DNA: TGCGCCAGCAGCCACTGGACAGGGAACTATGGCTACACCTTC. Protein sequence: CASSHWTGNYGYTF. This chain links TRBV4-1 with TRBJ1-2; 8 bases map to TRBD1. Germline V gene lookup returns CDR1 MGHRA and CDR2 YSYEKL. CDR3 length equals 14 residues. V lost 3 bases and J lost 2; bases outside the gene matches: 2.

This clone was counted once. V and J are TRBV18 and TRBJ2-4; 7 bases line up with TRBD1. The CDR3 length is 16 residues. Germline-derived CDR1 and CDR2 are KGHSH and LQKENI. The junction had 6 bases not matched to a gene; V was cut back by 2 bases and J by 2 bases. The CDR3 spells CASSPIGQATKNIQYF. The CDR3 nucleotides are TGTGCCAGCTCACCAATAGGACAGGCAACCAAAAACATTCAGTACTTC.

V usage is TRBV14 and J usage is TRBJ2-5; 8 bases agree with TRBD1. This CDR3 region has 13 residues. V gave up 3 bases and J gave up 5 bases; unmatched junction bases: 2. Germline assignment: CDR1 SGHDN and CDR2 FVKESK. The CDR3 DNA reads as TGTGCCAGCAGCCAGTGGACAGGGGAGACCCAGTACTTC. It is translated as CASSQWTGETQYF.

This clone showed up just once. This chain joins TRBV5-1 and TRBJ2-3; no definite D call. Germline CDR1 and CDR2: SGHRS and YFSETQ. V lost 4 bases, J lost 1 base, and 13 bases lay in between. CDR3 size: 15 residues. CDR3 region: CASSLESLGTDTQYF. The CDR3 coding sequence is TGCGCCAGCAGCCTGGAATCGCTCGGCACAGATACGCAGTATTTT.

The J gene is TRBJ2-2, the V gene TRBV7-6; 7 positions match TRBD2. CDR1 is SGHVS and CDR2 is FNYEAQ in the germline V gene. Trimming took 5 bases from V and 4 from J; bases not matched to a gene: 13. The CDR3 is 17 amino acids. Here the CDR3 reads CASSPTTASGLTGELFF. DNA for the CDR3: TGTGCCAGCAGCCCTACCACGGCTAGCGGTCTCACCGGGGAGCTGTTTTTT. Variable domain in full (rest from reference TRBV7-6 and TRBJ2-2): GAGVSQSPRYKVTKRGQDVALRCDPISGHVSLYWYRQALGQGPEFLTYFNYEAQQDKSGLPNDRFSAERPEGSISTLTIQRTEQRDSAMYRCASSPTTASGLTGELFFGEGSRLTVL.

CDR3: CAWSVAGNLYEQYF. CDR3 DNA: TGTGCCTGGAGTGTAGCGGGAAATCTCTACGAGCAGTACTTC. J is TRBJ2-7 and V is TRBV30; TRBD2 agrees at 7 bases. Germline V CDR1 and CDR2: GTSNPN, SVGIG (reference sequence). Germline trimming cut 0 bases from V and 3 bases from J; bases unmatched to any gene: 5. This CDR3 contains 14 residues.

The gene calls are TRBV21-1 and TRBJ2-4; no check of the table's D call, TRBD1, against the DNA was made. TRBV21-1 is a recognized pseudogene. The CDR3 runs 20 residues. The CDR3 DNA is TGTGCCAGCAGCAAAGATACCGGGACAGGGGGAGATTTAGCCAAAAACATTCAGTACTTC. Protein sequence: CASSKDTGTGGDLAKNIQYF.

This clone has only one observation. The gene calls are TRBV27 and TRBJ2-1, with TRBD2 matching over 13 bases. The length of the CDR3 is 14 residues. Germline V CDR1 and CDR2: MNHEY, SMNVEV (reference sequence). J lost 7 bases, V lost 4 bases, and 1 base had no gene match. The CDR3 loop reads CASSWTSGSNEQFF. In DNA form, the CDR3 reads TGTGCCAGCAGTTGGACTAGCGGGAGTAATGAGCAGTTCTTC.

The V call is TRBV9, the J call TRBJ1-1, with a tentative D call TRBD1 (6 bases). Germline CDR1 is SGDLS and CDR2 is YYNGEE. Trimming cost V 4 bases and J 4 bases, with 14 bases left between them. This CDR3 has 14 residues. Written as DNA, the CDR3 is TGTGCCAGCAGCCCAAGTGGAGGGGGCACTGAAGCTTTCTTT. Protein sequence: CASSPSGGGTEAFF. Full variable domain (remainder filled in from reference TRBV9 and TRBJ1-1): DSGVTQTPKHLITATGQRVTLRCSPRSGDLSVYWYQQSLDQGLQFLIQYYNGEERAKGNILERFSAQQFPDLHSELNLSSLELGDSALYFCASSPSGGGTEAFFGQGTRLTVV.

This clone was seen only a few times. The V and J genes are TRBV5-8 and TRBJ1-2; possible D gene TRBD1, 6 bases. The CDR3 is 14 residues long. The germline V gene has CDR1 SGHTS and CDR2 YDEGEE. V was shortened by 4 bases and J by 3 bases, with 13 bases between the two germline ends. The CDR3 reads CASSANRVHYGYTF. The CDR3 DNA sequence: TGTGCCAGCAGCGCCAACAGGGTTCACTATGGCTACACCTTC.

The chain links TRBV10-3 to TRBJ2-2; D is possibly TRBD1 (6 bases). CDR3 length: 14 amino acids. Between the trimmed V and J ends, which lost 2 bases and 7 bases, there was a span of 11 bases. CDR1 is ENHRY and CDR2 is SYGVKD in the germline V gene. The CDR3 loop reads CAISETGWNGELFF. The CDR3 DNA reads TGTGCCATCAGTGAGACAGGGTGGAACGGGGAGCTGTTTTTT.

V usage is TRBV10-2 and J usage is TRBJ2-5, with 7 bases lining up with TRBD1. V dropped 5 bases and J dropped 2; count of bases not matched to a gene: 5. Germline V lookup: CDR1 WSHSY, CDR2 SAAADI. CDR3 length equals 14 residues. CDR3 loop: CASSSTGQQETQYF. CDR3 DNA: TGCGCCAGCAGTTCCACGGGACAGCAAGAGACCCAGTACTTC.

The chain couples TRBV21-1 to TRBJ1-4. TRBV21-1 is a documented pseudogene. CDR3 length equals 13 residues. CDR3 nucleotides: TGTGCCAGCACCCCGGATTTGGGTGAAAAACTGTTTTTT. Amino acids: CASTPDLGEKLFF.

Judged by abundance, this clone is medium-sized (0.01 to 0.1%). The rearrangement uses TRBV19 and TRBJ2-3; 10 bases are a match to TRBD1. CDR3 length equals 18 residues. Germline V gene lookup returns CDR1 LNHDA and CDR2 SQIVND (reference sequence). V shed 7 bases and J 0 bases; nucleotides not matched to a gene: 13. The CDR3 region is CASNDRGRSGASTDTQYF. CDR3 nucleotide sequence: TGTGCCAGTAACGACAGGGGGCGAAGTGGTGCGAGCACAGATACGCAGTATTTT.

The chain uses TRBV29-1 and TRBJ1-3; no reliable D call. Looked up from germline, CDR1 is SQVTM and CDR2 is ANQGSEA. The CDR3 consists of 14 residues. The V gene lost 0 bases and the J gene lost 0 bases, with 6 bases spanning the gap. The CDR3 is CSVEDLDSGNTIYF. The CDR3 DNA reads as TGCAGCGTTGAAGATCTGGACTCTGGAAACACCATATATTTT.

The chain carries TRBV6-1 and TRBJ1-4, with TRBD1 identical over 7 bases. Per germline, CDR1 MNHNS and CDR2 SASEGT. V was clipped by 2 bases and J by 8 bases; unmatched bases: 8. CDR3 length: 15 amino acids. CDR3 loop: CASSEWEGAGEKLFF. CDR3 in DNA: TGTGCCAGCAGTGAATGGGAGGGGGCCGGGGAAAAACTGTTTTTT.

The chain employs TRBV19 and TRBJ1-1; D not certain. The CDR3 consists of 13 residues. V was pared by 1 base and J by 0 bases, with 3 bases between. Germline loops: CDR1 LNHDA, CDR2 SQIVND (reference sequence). This CDR3 is CASSIAMNTEAFF. The CDR3 DNA reads TGTGCCAGTAGTATAGCGATGAACACTGAAGCTTTCTTT.

J is TRBJ2-1 and V is TRBV6-5; D possibly corresponds to TRBD2 (5 bases). The ends were cut back, 4 bases at V and 6 bases at J, with 19 bases in the middle. Germline CDR1 reads MNHEY; CDR2 reads SVGAGI. The CDR3 loop spans 16 amino acids. The DNA of the CDR3 is TGTGCCAGCAGTTTACTCGGCGAGGGAGTATCCAATGAGCAGTTCTTC. It is translated as CASSLLGEGVSNEQFF.

This chain links TRBV11-3 with TRBJ2-7, with 8 bases identical to TRBD1. The CDR3 is 14 amino acids. J was trimmed by 2 bases and V by 5 bases; bases with no gene match: 5. Per the germline V gene, CDR1 is SGHNT and CDR2 is YENEEA. CDR3 sequence: CASSLRDRPYEQYF. The CDR3 DNA is TGTGCCAGCAGCCTCCGGGACAGGCCCTACGAGCAGTACTTC.

V and J are TRBV4-3 and TRBJ2-5; 7 bases line up with TRBD2. Germline V CDR1 and CDR2: LGHNA, YSLEER. The CDR3 sequence is 18 residues long. Germline trimming cut 0 bases from V and 5 bases from J; bases unmatched to any gene: 15. CDR3 DNA sequence: TGCGCCAGCAGCCAAGAGTGGGCGGCTAGCGGAGTTTACGAGACCCAGTACTTC. Translation: CASSQEWAASGVYETQYF.

The V call is TRBV19, the J call TRBJ2-1; D is unresolved. CDR1 is LNHDA, CDR2 SQIVND, per germline (reference sequence). V gave up 3 bases and J gave up 5 bases, with 5 bases separating them. The CDR3 is 12 residues long. The CDR3 spells CASSISHNEQFF. CDR3 DNA sequence: TGTGCCAGTAGTATCTCTCACAATGAGCAGTTCTTC.

In its sample, this clone ranks as medium-sized (0.01 to 0.1%). This same CDR3 is encoded by further DNA sequences in the sample. V usage is TRBV7-9 and J usage is TRBJ2-7; 7 nucleotides match TRBD2. Germline V gene sequence: CDR1 SEHNR, CDR2 FQNEAQ (reference sequence). The junction had 4 bases not matched to a gene; V was cut back by 5 bases and J by 0 bases. The CDR3 has 14 residues. The CDR3 sequence: CASSPPSGSYEQYF. The CDR3 bases are TGTGCCAGCAGCCCTCCTAGCGGCTCCTACGAGCAGTACTTC.

The rearrangement uses TRBV7-9 and TRBJ2-5; D ambiguous. The CDR3 totals 10 residues. Germline CDR1 SEHNR, CDR2 FQNEAQ (reference sequence). The V end lost 3 bases, the J end lost 5 bases, and 1 base lay between the germline ends. The CDR3: CASSFETQYF. The DNA of the CDR3 is TGTGCCAGCAGCTTCGAGACCCAGTACTTC.

The rearrangement joins TRBV28 to TRBJ2-1; 8 bases match TRBD2. Germline-derived CDR1 and CDR2 are MDHEN and SYDVKM. With V trimmed by 2 bases and J by 4 bases, 1 base remained unmatched. This CDR3 has 14 residues. The CDR3 region is CASSLTSGYNEQFF. The CDR3 nucleotides read TGTGCCAGCAGTTTAACTAGCGGATACAATGAGCAGTTCTTC.